This T cell receptor beta chain was found in a study of CD8+ T cells in alopecia areata. Specified treatment: oral pan-JAK inhibitor, 5-10 mg twice daily. The CDR3 runs 17 residues. Germline V CDR1 and CDR2: MGHRA, YSYEKL. Trimming took off 1 base at V and 0 bases at J, with 16 bases between the two ends. Only one count was recorded for this clone. After isolation, RNA underwent reverse transcription to generate cDNA as the sequencing template. Generated by immunoSEQ multiplex PCR, the TCRdb table keeps only in-frame clones and is missing some. Of fewer than 250,000 clones detected, about three fifths appear once; the ten largest clones hold around 0.69%.

This clonotype originated in a human donor with alopecia areata. The material was CD4+ T cells sorted from blood, obtained at week 4, from a patient treated with tofacitinib. The chain joins TRBV4-1 to TRBJ2-7; D gene unclear. CDR3: CASSQGIQRAYSYEQYF. For the CDR3, the DNA is TGCGCCAGCAGCCAAGGTATACAGCGAGCGTACTCCTACGAGCAGTACTTC.